Listed below are T cell receptor beta chains from one sample, sequenced in a study of OX40 agonist ivuxolimab in advanced cancers. TCRdb keeps only in-frame clones here, not all; method: immunoSEQ multiplex PCR. The sample contains 50,000 to 65,000 clones, 80% to 90% of which appear only once. Material: CD4+ or CD8+ T cells sorted from blood, obtained in a trial of the OX40 agonist ivuxolimab. The receptor set was obtained from an adult with an advanced solid tumor such as melanoma, head and neck, liver or kidney cancer. CDR3s include the opening cysteine and the closing phenylalanine or tryptophan. D genes are given only for firm matches. Clone size is not always given. Where it is, it says once, few, many or a class for expanded clones.

D,size,V,J,CDR3,DNA
-,-,TRBV30,TRBJ2-3,CAWRQPGTDTQYF,TGTGCCTGGCGACAGCCAGGCACAGATACGCAGTATTTT
TRBD2,once,TRBV11-3,TRBJ2-2,CASSHSERGALRGTGELFF,TGTGCCAGCAGCCACTCGGAGCGGGGGGCCCTGAGGGGGACCGGGGAGCTGTTTTTT
TRBD1,-,TRBV5-5,TRBJ1-2,CASSLVTGDYGYTF,TGTGCCAGCAGCTTGGTCACAGGGGACTATGGCTACACCTTC
-,-,TRBV5-1,TRBJ1-1,CASSLDGGGTEAFF,TGCGCCAGCAGCTTGGATGGGGGAGGCACTGAAGCTTTCTTT
-,-,TRBV25-1,TRBJ2-6,CASSPPGFGANVLTF,TGTGCCAGCAGCCCTCCCGGGTTCGGGGCCAACGTCCTGACTTTC
TRBD1,-,TRBV11-2,TRBJ1-1,CASSPSGTGWSTEAFF,TGTGCCAGCAGCCCTTCCGGGACAGGTTGGAGCACTGAAGCTTTCTTT
TRBD2,once,TRBV6-5,TRBJ2-2,CATQLGGGSRGELFF,TGTGCCACCCAACTCGGGGGGGGCTCGAGGGGGGAGCTGTTTTTT
-,-,TRBV9,TRBJ2-3,CASSVGSGWVTDTQYF,TGTGCCAGCAGCGTAGGATCAGGGTGGGTAACAGATACGCAGTATTTT
-,few,TRBV7-9,TRBJ1-4,CASSFGTTEKLFF,TGTGCCAGCAGCTTTGGGACAACTGAAAAACTGTTTTTT
-,-,TRBV6-6,TRBJ2-1,CASTYRGFRDNEQFF,TGTGCCAGCACCTACCGGGGCTTCCGGGACAATGAGCAGTTCTTC
-,-,TRBV18,TRBJ1-3,CASSPPSVGSGNTIYF,TGTGCCAGCTCACCCCCGAGCGTGGGTTCGGGAAACACCATATATTTT
-,-,TRBV6-5,TRBJ2-3,CASSYLGPADTQYF,TGTGCCAGCAGTTACTTGGGGCCGGCAGATACGCAGTATTTT
TRBD1,-,TRBV9,TRBJ1-4,CASSPSGTVNEKLFF,TGTGCCAGCAGCCCCTCCGGGACAGTTAATGAAAAACTGTTTTTT
TRBD1,-,TRBV7-9,TRBJ1-4,CASSPMGQFNEKLFF,TGTGCCAGCAGCCCCATGGGACAGTTTAATGAAAAACTGTTTTTT
-,-,TRBV2,TRBJ1-5,CASSDWTVNQPQHF,TGTGCCAGCAGTGATTGGACAGTTAATCAGCCCCAGCATTTT
-,-,TRBV10-1,TRBJ1-1,CASSEGENTEAFF,TGCGCCAGCAGTGAGGGAGAGAACACTGAAGCTTTCTTT
TRBD1,-,TRBV10-2,TRBJ1-6,CASRGQVNNSPLHF,TGCGCCAGTAGGGGACAGGTGAATAATTCACCCCTCCACTTT
TRBD1,-,TRBV30,TRBJ1-5,CAQGGNGNQPQHF,TGTGCTCAGGGGGGGAATGGGAATCAGCCCCAGCATTTT
-,few,TRBV11-2,TRBJ2-7,CASSPNRVHEQYF,TGTGCCAGCAGCCCCAATCGAGTCCACGAGCAGTACTTC
-,-,TRBV30,TRBJ1-2,CAWSLHRKGYTF,TGTGCCTGGAGTTTACACCGGAAGGGCTACACCTTC
-,-,TRBV10-3,TRBJ1-4,CAISILQGPNEKLFF,TGTGCCATCAGTATACTACAGGGACCTAATGAAAAACTGTTTTTT
TRBD2,-,TRBV19,TRBJ2-2,CATRSGGLISNTGELFF,TGTGCCACCCGGAGCGGGGGATTAATATCGAACACCGGGGAGCTGTTTTTT
-,-,TRBV10-3,TRBJ1-1,CAISESRTEAFF,TGTGCCATCAGTGAGTCGCGCACTGAAGCTTTCTTT